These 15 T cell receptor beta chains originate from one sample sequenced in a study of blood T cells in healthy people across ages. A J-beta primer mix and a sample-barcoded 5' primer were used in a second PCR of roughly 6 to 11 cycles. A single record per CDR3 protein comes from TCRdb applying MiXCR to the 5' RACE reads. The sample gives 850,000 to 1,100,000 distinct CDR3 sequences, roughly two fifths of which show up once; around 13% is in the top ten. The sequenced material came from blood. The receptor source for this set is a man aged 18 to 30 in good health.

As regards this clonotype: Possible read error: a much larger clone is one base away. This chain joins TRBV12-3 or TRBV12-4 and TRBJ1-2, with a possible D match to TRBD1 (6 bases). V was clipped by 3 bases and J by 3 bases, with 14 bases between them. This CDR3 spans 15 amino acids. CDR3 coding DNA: TGTGCCAGCAGTTTGGGACACGGAGAGTACTATGGCTACACCTTC. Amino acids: CASSLGHGEYYGYTF.

Written as DNA, the CDR3 is TGTGCCAGCAGTCCGCTCCAGGGAGGGGGATATGGCTACACCTTC. This translates into CASSPLQGGGYGYTF. The chain combines TRBV6-2 or TRBV6-3 with TRBJ1-2; weak D call: TRBD1 (6 bases). Trimming cost V 5 bases and J 5 bases, with 18 bases left between them. CDR3 length equals 15 residues. Germline CDR1 reads MNHEY; CDR2 reads SVGEGT.

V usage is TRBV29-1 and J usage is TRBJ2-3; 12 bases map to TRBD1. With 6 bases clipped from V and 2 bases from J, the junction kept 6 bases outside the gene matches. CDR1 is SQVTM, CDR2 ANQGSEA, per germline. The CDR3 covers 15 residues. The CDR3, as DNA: TGCAGCGTGATACCGGGACAGGGGGCCACAGATACGCAGTATTTT. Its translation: CSVIPGQGATDTQYF.

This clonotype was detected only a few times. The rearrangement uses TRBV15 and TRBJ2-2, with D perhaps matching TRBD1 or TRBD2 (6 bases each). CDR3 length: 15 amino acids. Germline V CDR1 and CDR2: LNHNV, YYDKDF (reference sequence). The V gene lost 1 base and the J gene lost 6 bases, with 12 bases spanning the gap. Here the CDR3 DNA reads TGTGCCACCAGCAGAGGAAGGGGGGAGGCCGGGGAGCTGTTTTTT. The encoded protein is CATSRGRGEAGELFF. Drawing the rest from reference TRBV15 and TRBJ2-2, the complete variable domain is DAMVIQNPRYQVTQFGKPVTLSCSQTLNHNVMYWYQQKSSQAPKLLFHYYDKDFNNEADTPDNFQSRRPNTSFCFLDIRSPGLGDTAMYLCATSRGRGEAGELFFGEGSRLTVL.

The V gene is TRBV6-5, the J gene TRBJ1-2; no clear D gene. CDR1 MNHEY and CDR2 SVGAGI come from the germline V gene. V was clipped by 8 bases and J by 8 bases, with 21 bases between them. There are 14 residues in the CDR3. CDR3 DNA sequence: TGTGCCAGCTCCAAAAGGGCCCCGGAGATCGGCTACACCTTC. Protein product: CASSKRAPEIGYTF.

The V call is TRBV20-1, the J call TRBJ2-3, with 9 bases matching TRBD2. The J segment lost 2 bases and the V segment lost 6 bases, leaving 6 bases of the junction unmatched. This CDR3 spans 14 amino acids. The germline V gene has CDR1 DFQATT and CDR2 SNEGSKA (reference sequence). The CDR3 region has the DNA TGCAGTGCCGAGGTAGCGGGGGTCACAGATACGCAGTATTTT. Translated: CSAEVAGVTDTQYF.

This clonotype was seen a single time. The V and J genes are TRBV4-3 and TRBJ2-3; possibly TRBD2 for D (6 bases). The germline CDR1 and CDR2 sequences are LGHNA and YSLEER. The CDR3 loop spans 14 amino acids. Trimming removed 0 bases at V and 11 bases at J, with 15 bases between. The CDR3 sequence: CASSQEGSGGKQYF. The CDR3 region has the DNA TGCGCCAGCAGCCAAGAAGGGTCCGGGGGTAAGCAGTATTTT.

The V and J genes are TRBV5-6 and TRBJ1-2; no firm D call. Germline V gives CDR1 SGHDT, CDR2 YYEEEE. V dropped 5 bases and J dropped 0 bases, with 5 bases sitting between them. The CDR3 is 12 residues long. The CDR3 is CASRVSNYGYTF. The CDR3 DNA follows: TGTGCCAGCAGGGTTTCTAACTATGGCTACACCTTC. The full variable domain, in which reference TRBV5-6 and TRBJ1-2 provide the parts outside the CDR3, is DAGVTQSPTHLIKTRGQQVTLRCSPKSGHDTVSWYQQALGQGPQFIFQYYEEEERQRGNFPDRFSGHQFPNYSSELNVNALLLGDSALYLCASRVSNYGYTFGSGTRLTVV.

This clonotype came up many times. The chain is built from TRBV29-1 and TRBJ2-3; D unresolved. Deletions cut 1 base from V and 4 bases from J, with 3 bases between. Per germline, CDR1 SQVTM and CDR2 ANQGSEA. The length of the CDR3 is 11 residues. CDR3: CSVEVSDTQYF. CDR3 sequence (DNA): TGCAGCGTTGAAGTGTCAGATACGCAGTATTTT.

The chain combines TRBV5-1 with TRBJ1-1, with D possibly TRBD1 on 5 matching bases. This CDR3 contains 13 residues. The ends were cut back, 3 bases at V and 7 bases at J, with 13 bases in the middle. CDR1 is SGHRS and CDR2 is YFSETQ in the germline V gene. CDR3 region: CASSWRGRDEAFF. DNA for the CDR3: TGCGCCAGCAGCTGGAGGGGTCGAGATGAAGCTTTCTTT.

The CDR3 region is CASSQDLGGVTEAFF. DNA of the CDR3: TGTGCCAGCAGCCAAGATCTGGGGGGCGTCACTGAAGCTTTCTTT. The chain combines TRBV4-2 with TRBJ1-1; D might be TRBD1 (6 bases). V lost 0 bases and J lost 4, with 12 bases in between. This CDR3 is 15 amino acids long. Germline loops: CDR1 LGHNA, CDR2 YNFKEQ.

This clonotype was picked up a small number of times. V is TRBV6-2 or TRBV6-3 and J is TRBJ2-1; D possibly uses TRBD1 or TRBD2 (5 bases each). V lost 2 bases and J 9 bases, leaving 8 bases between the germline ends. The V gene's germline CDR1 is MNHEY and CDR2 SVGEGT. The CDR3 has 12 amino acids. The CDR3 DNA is TGTGCCAGCAGTTACGGGACGGTTGAGCAGTTCTTC. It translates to CASSYGTVEQFF.

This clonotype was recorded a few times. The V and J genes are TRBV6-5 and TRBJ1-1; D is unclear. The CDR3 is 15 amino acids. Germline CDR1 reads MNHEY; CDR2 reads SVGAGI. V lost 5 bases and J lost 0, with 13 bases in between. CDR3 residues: CASSRSRAMNTEAFF. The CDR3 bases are TGTGCCAGCAGTAGGTCCCGGGCCATGAACACTGAAGCTTTCTTT.

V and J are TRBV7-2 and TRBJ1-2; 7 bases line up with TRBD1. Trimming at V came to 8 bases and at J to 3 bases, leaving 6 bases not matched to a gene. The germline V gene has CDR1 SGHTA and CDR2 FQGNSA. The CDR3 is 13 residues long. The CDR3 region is CASAQGGDYGYTF. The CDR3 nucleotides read TGTGCCAGCGCCCAGGGGGGGGACTATGGCTACACCTTC.

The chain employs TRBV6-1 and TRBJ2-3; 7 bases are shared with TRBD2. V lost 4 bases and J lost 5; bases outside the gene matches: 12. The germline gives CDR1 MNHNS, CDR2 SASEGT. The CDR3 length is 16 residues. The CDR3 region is CASSGLGEEREDTQYF. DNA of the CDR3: TGTGCCAGCAGTGGGTTGGGGGAGGAGCGGGAAGATACGCAGTATTTT.